The rows below give T cell receptor beta chains drawn from one sample of a study of blood T cell repertoires in COVID-19. Here immunoSEQ multiplex PCR was the method, and the copy in TCRdb shows in-frame clones only, minus some. The sample holds approximately 300,000 clones, 86% seen once. What was sequenced was PBMCs or T cells enriched from blood (not recorded which). The source is a woman aged 18-30 years who had recovered from COVID-19. CDR3s include the opening cysteine and the closing phenylalanine or tryptophan. A D gene is named only where the DNA matches it firmly. The listing skips clone size in some rows; elsewhere it reads once, few, many or a size class.

>few|TRBJ1-6|-|TRBV27
CASSLGLGSYNSPLHF
TGTGCCAGCAGTCTGGGACTGGGGTCCTATAATTCACCCCTCCACTTT
>-|TRBJ2-7|-|TRBV9
CASSVSQDLEQYF
TGTGCCAGCAGCGTATCACAGGATCTCGAGCAGTACTTC
>-|TRBJ2-7|-|TRBV5-6
CASSLVGQTYEQYF
TGTGCCAGCAGCTTGGTTGGGCAGACCTACGAGCAGTACTTC
>-|TRBJ1-6|-|TRBV5-1
CASSTGQGYNSPLHF
TGCGCCAGCAGCACAGGTCAGGGGTATAATTCACCCCTCCACTTT
>-|TRBJ2-5|-|TRBV5-1
CASSLTGAETQYF
TGCGCCAGCAGCTTGACGGGAGCGGAGACCCAGTACTTC
>few|TRBJ1-2|TRBD1|TRBV19
CASSVGQGASYGYTF
TGTGCCAGTAGTGTGGGACAGGGGGCGAGCTATGGCTACACCTTC
>-|TRBJ1-3|TRBD1|TRBV18
CASSLERQGLSGNTIYF
TGTGCCAGCTCACTGGAAAGACAGGGCCTCTCTGGAAACACCATATATTTT
>-|TRBJ1-1|-|TRBV19
CASSIATTNTEAFF
TGTGCCAGTAGTATAGCCACAACGAACACTGAAGCTTTCTTT
>-|TRBJ1-1|-|TRBV6-2/TRBV6-3
CASSYQFRGSTEAFF
TGTGCCAGCAGTTACCAATTTCGAGGGAGCACTGAAGCTTTCTTT
>-|TRBJ2-7|-|TRBV4-1
CASSSTGYEQYF
TGCGCCAGCAGCTCAACAGGCTACGAGCAGTACTTC
>-|TRBJ1-6|TRBD1|TRBV24-1
CATSDGQGHSPLHF
TGTGCCACCAGTGATGGACAGGGACATTCACCCCTCCACTTT
>-|TRBJ2-2|-|TRBV4-1
CASSQDSGSVGELFF
TGCGCCAGCAGCCAAGATTCAGGTTCCGTCGGGGAGCTGTTTTTT
>once|TRBJ1-2|TRBD1|TRBV28
CASSWTGGEQAYGYTF
TGTGCCAGCAGTTGGACAGGGGGCGAACAAGCCTATGGCTACACCTTC
>-|TRBJ1-2|-|TRBV6-5
CASAKGEGWSHGYTF
TGTGCCAGCGCCAAAGGTGAGGGATGGAGCCATGGCTACACCTTC
>-|TRBJ1-1|-|TRBV29-1
CSVALGRESTEAFF
TGCAGCGTTGCCTTGGGGAGAGAGAGCACTGAAGCTTTCTTT
>-|TRBJ2-7|-|TRBV19
CASSPAGQSYEQYF
TGTGCCAGTAGTCCCGCCGGACAGAGCTACGAGCAGTACTTC
>few|TRBJ1-2|TRBD1|TRBV28
CASSPDRGNGYTF
TGTGCCAGCAGTCCGGACAGGGGCAATGGCTACACCTTC
>-|TRBJ2-5|-|TRBV19
CASSVRGETQYF
TGTGCCAGTAGTGTCAGGGGAGAGACCCAGTACTTC
>few|TRBJ1-1|-|TRBV6-6
CASSYGTGRWGNTRTEAFF
TGTGCCAGCAGCTACGGAACAGGGCGCTGGGGGAACACGAGAACTGAAGCTTTCTTT
>-|TRBJ2-3|TRBD2|TRBV28
CASSSPYSGRAPDTQYF
TGTGCCAGCAGTTCCCCTTATAGCGGGAGGGCCCCAGATACGCAGTATTTT
>-|TRBJ1-1|-|TRBV13
CASSIQGTEAFF
TGTGCCAGCAGCATCCAGGGCACTGAAGCTTTCTTT
>once|TRBJ1-5|TRBD1|TRBV30
CAWSPGQVDQPQHF
TGTGCCTGGAGCCCGGGACAGGTGGATCAGCCCCAGCATTTT
>-|TRBJ2-3|-|TRBV5-1
CASSLFSGISDTQYF
TGCGCCAGCAGCTTGTTTTCAGGAATATCAGATACGCAGTATTTT
>once|TRBJ2-5|TRBD1|TRBV7-8
CASSHGQGGETQYF
TGTGCCAGCAGCCACGGACAGGGAGGAGAGACCCAGTACTTC
>-|TRBJ1-5|-|TRBV28
CASSPPEYQPQHF
TGTGCCAGCAGTCCACCCGAGTATCAGCCCCAGCATTTT
>-|TRBJ2-7|TRBD2|TRBV15
CATSSLAGGQEQYF
TGTGCCACCAGCAGCTTAGCGGGAGGGCAAGAGCAGTACTTC
>-|TRBJ2-7|-|TRBV19
CASSPLRGGTSYEQYF
TGTGCCAGTAGTCCTCTACGCGGGGGCACATCCTACGAGCAGTACTTC
>-|TRBJ1-4|TRBD1|TRBV7-9
CASSSRDRGDEKLFF
TGTGCCAGCAGCTCCCGGGACAGGGGTGATGAAAAACTGTTTTTT
>-|TRBJ2-7|TRBD1|TRBV24-1
CATNITGGSYEQYF
TGTGCCACCAATATAACAGGGGGAAGCTACGAGCAGTACTTC
>-|TRBJ2-7|TRBD1|TRBV28
CASRIPGQGAGEQYF
TGTGCCAGCAGGATACCGGGACAGGGGGCGGGCGAGCAGTACTTC
>-|TRBJ2-1|TRBD2|TRBV5-8
CASSLVLLADAYNEQFF
TGTGCCAGCAGCTTGGTCCTCCTAGCGGACGCTTACAATGAGCAGTTCTTC
>-|TRBJ1-3|TRBD1|TRBV28
CASSPGQGIGNTIYF
TGTGCCAGCAGCCCGGGACAGGGGATCGGAAACACCATATATTTT
>-|TRBJ1-2|-|TRBV20-1
CSAGPPGGYTF
TGCAGTGCTGGCCCCCCCGGGGGCTACACCTTC